The 6 T cell receptor beta chains given below trace back to one sample, sequenced in a study of blood T cell repertoires in COVID-19. Repertoires were generated with immunoSEQ multiplex PCR, while TCRdb's copy carries only in-frame clones and drops some. The data show more than 300,000 clones, with roughly 90% seen just once and around 0.98% held by the top ten. The sample was peripheral blood. The receptors here all came from a woman aged 35 to 49 with COVID-19, enrolled during active disease.

The chain recombines TRBV27 with TRBJ1-1; the D gene is possibly TRBD1 (5 bases). Trimming stripped 6 bases from V and 0 bases from J, with 14 bases between. The germline V gene encodes CDR1 MNHEY and CDR2 SMNVEV (reference sequence). This CDR3 is built from 15 residues. Here the CDR3 reads CASSLSSRVNTEAFF. The CDR3 DNA follows: TGTGCCAGCAGCCTTTCTTCCAGGGTGAACACTGAAGCTTTCTTT.

This clone was observed a few times. The chain couples TRBV7-6 to TRBJ2-7; 11 nucleotides align to TRBD2. Germline-derived CDR1 and CDR2 are SGHVS and FNYEAQ. The CDR3 runs 19 residues. Unmatched junction bases numbered 15, after V lost 5 bases and J lost 0 bases. CDR3 loop: CASSLSLGSGRVSSYEQYF. CDR3 bases: TGTGCCAGCAGCCTCAGCCTAGGTAGCGGGAGGGTGAGCTCCTACGAGCAGTACTTC.

The V call is TRBV4-3, the J call TRBJ2-7; possible D gene TRBD1, 7 bases. Trimming stripped 1 base from V and 2 bases from J, with 12 bases between. The CDR3 contains 15 residues. Germline V lookup: CDR1 LGHNA, CDR2 YSLEER. CDR3 bases: TGCGCCAGCAGCCAAGGGAGGGACAGACCCTACGAGCAGTACTTC. Translated, it gives CASSQGRDRPYEQYF.

CDR3 in amino acids: CASSSDPTGLNSPLHF. CDR3 DNA: TGTGCCAGCAGCTCCGACCCGACAGGGTTAAATTCACCCCTCCACTTT. The chain links TRBV7-9 to TRBJ1-6; 7 positions match TRBD1. V was clipped by 4 bases and J by 7 bases; unmatched bases: 10. Germline CDR1 SEHNR, CDR2 FQNEAQ (reference sequence). The CDR3 is 16 amino acids. Combining the CDR3 with reference TRBV7-9 and TRBJ1-6 gives the whole variable domain DTGVSQNPRHKITKRGQNVTFRCDPISEHNRLYWYRQTLGQGPEFLTYFQNEAQLEKSRLLSDRFSAERPKGSFSTLEIQRTEQGDSAMYLCASSSDPTGLNSPLHFGNGTRLTVT.

This clone was detected only a few times. The CDR3 region has the DNA TGCGCCAGCAGCCAAGATAGGTGGACTAGCGGGAGAGCAGATACGCAGTATTTT. It codes for CASSQDRWTSGRADTQYF. V and J are TRBV4-3 and TRBJ2-3, with 13 bases matching TRBD2. The CDR3 covers 18 residues. J gave up 4 bases and V 0 bases, and 7 bases lay outside the gene matches. Germline CDR1 and CDR2: LGHNA and YSLEER.

The chain carries TRBV19 and TRBJ2-2, with D perhaps TRBD2 (6 bases). CDR3 size: 15 residues. The V end was cut by 2 bases, the J end by 4 bases, with 11 bases between. The germline V gene has CDR1 LNHDA and CDR2 SQIVND (reference sequence). The CDR3 DNA reads as TGTGCCAGTAGTATATCCCCGCGGGGCACCGGGGAGCTGTTTTTT. Translated: CASSISPRGTGELFF. The full variable domain, with the rest looked up from reference TRBV19 and TRBJ2-2, is DGGITQSPKYLFRKEGQNVTLSCEQNLNHDAMYWYRQDPGQGLRLIYYSQIVNDFQKGDIAEGYSVSREKKESFPLTVTSAQKNPTAFYLCASSISPRGTGELFFGEGSRLTVL.